Listed below are T cell receptor beta chains from one sample, sequenced in a study of T cell clones after liver transplantation. This table comes from immunoSEQ multiplex PCR, and its TCRdb copy is limited to in-frame clones, with some not included. Of some 57,000 clones listed, approximately 77% are singletons. Sequenced here: CD4+ T cells from blood, sampled at the 22-month timepoint. The origin of the receptors is a human patient who received a liver transplant. Some T cells may be transferred from the graft donor. The CDR3 runs from the conserved cysteine through the conserved F or W. A D gene is named only where the DNA matches it firmly. Where a row states a size, it is once, few, many or the class of an expanded clone; other rows omit it.

v_call	j_call	d_call	clone_size	cdr3_nt	cdr3_aa
TRBV19	TRBJ1-1	.	.	TGTGCCAGTGGCAGGGGCCTTAGGACTGAAGCTTTCTTT	CASGRGLRTEAFF
TRBV19	TRBJ2-2	TRBD2	once	TGTGCCAGTAGTCCCACTAGCGGGGGAAACACCGGGGAGCTGTTTTTT	CASSPTSGGNTGELFF
TRBV2	TRBJ2-2	.	.	TGTGCCAGCACCGCAGGGCCCGGGGAGCTGTTTTTT	CASTAGPGELFF
TRBV30	TRBJ1-1	.	.	TGTGCCTGGAGTGTATGGGGCGGCACTGAAGCTTTCTTT	CAWSVWGGTEAFF
TRBV7-2	TRBJ2-2	TRBD2	.	TGTGCCAGCAGATGGGGGACTAGGGTTATCGGGGAGCTGTTTTTT	CASRWGTRVIGELFF
TRBV19	TRBJ2-6	.	.	TGTGCCAGTATCTCTGGGGCCAACGTCCTGACTTTC	CASISGANVLTF
TRBV11-3	TRBJ2-5	.	.	TGTGCCAGCAGCTTCCGACGGGAGGAGACCCAGTACTTC	CASSFRREETQYF
TRBV5-4	TRBJ2-3	.	few	TGTGCCAGCAGTCCCCGACTGACCGGGTATAGCACAGATACGCAGTATTTT	CASSPRLTGYSTDTQYF
TRBV9	TRBJ1-3	TRBD1	.	TGTGCCAGCAGCGTAATGACAGGGGGATCTGGAAACACCATATATTTT	CASSVMTGGSGNTIYF
TRBV2	TRBJ1-1	TRBD1	.	TGTGCCAGCAGGGACAGGGGGATGAACACTGAAGCTTTCTTT	CASRDRGMNTEAFF
TRBV7-9	TRBJ2-1	.	.	TGTGCCAGCAGCCGGACGGGAGTAAATGAGCAGTTCTTC	CASSRTGVNEQFF
TRBV6-6	TRBJ1-6	.	few	TGTGCCAGCCAGACGGACAGCGGCAATTCACCCCTCCACTTT	CASQTDSGNSPLHF
TRBV30	TRBJ2-7	TRBD1	.	TGTGCCTGGAGTGGGACAGGGGGCTCGTATGAGCAGTACTTC	CAWSGTGGSYEQYF
TRBV19	TRBJ1-1	.	.	TGTGCCAGTAGTGTAAAGGGGGACACTGAAGCTTTCTTT	CASSVKGDTEAFF
TRBV7-2	TRBJ1-1	.	.	TGTGCCAGCAGCTTCGGGCCCCTCATGAACACTGAAGCTTTCTTT	CASSFGPLMNTEAFF
TRBV10-2	TRBJ2-2	.	few	TGCGCCAGCAGAAGGGATCATAACACCGGGGAGCTGTTTTTT	CASRRDHNTGELFF
TRBV2	TRBJ2-7	.	.	TGTGCCAGCAGTGAAGCGCAGGATGGCGAGCAGTACTTC	CASSEAQDGEQYF
TRBV9	TRBJ1-1	TRBD1	.	TGTGCCAGCAGCGTAGAGCCCGGGGAGGGGGCGAAGGCTTTCTTT	CASSVEPGEGAKAFF
TRBV18	TRBJ1-3	.	.	TGTGCCAGCTCACCACTTCGGGAAGACACCATATATTTT	CASSPLREDTIYF
TRBV6-6	TRBJ2-7	TRBD2	.	TGTGCCAGCACCAGACTAGCGGGGGAGCCGGGGCACGAGCAGTACTTC	CASTRLAGEPGHEQYF
TRBV7-2	TRBJ2-5	.	.	TGTGCCAGCAGCTTAGGGGAAGAGACCCAGTACTTC	CASSLGEETQYF
TRBV19	TRBJ2-7	TRBD2	few	TGTGCCAGTAGTATAGGGACTAGCGGCGAGCAGTACTTC	CASSIGTSGEQYF
TRBV6-6	TRBJ1-6	.	.	TGTGCCAGCAGTTGGACAGATTCACCCCTCCACTTT	CASSWTDSPLHF
TRBV29-1	TRBJ1-2	.	.	TGCAGCGCGCAGCGCGATTTGACTAACTATGGCTACACCTTC	CSAQRDLTNYGYTF
TRBV2	TRBJ1-1	.	.	TGTGCCAGCAGTTTACGACTTGAAGCTTTCTTT	CASSLRLEAFF
TRBV19	TRBJ2-6	TRBD2	few	TGTGCCAGTAGTATAGACCCAGCAGGCCGGGGGGCTGGGGCCAACGTCCTGACTTTC	CASSIDPAGRGAGANVLTF
TRBV5-4	TRBJ1-1	.	.	TGTGCCAGCAGCTCCGGTTATGGCACTGAAGCTTTCTTT	CASSSGYGTEAFF